These T cell receptor beta chains were read from a single sample in a study of PD-L1 blockade in urothelial cancer. Generated by immunoSEQ multiplex PCR, the TCRdb table keeps only in-frame clones and is missing some. The sample records 40,000 to 60,000 clones, around 80% being singletons. Sequences were derived from PBMCs, sampled around atezolizumab (anti-PD-L1) treatment. The receptors shown here come from a man in his 70s with urothelial cancer. The CDR3 runs from the conserved cysteine through the conserved F or W. A D gene is named only where the DNA matches it firmly. A clone size is listed for some rows: how often the clone was seen (once, few, many), or a class if it is expanded.

>TRBD2|NA|TRBV4-2|TRBJ2-3
TGTGCCAGCAGCCAACAATTACTAGCGGCACGCACAGATACGCAGTATTTT
CASSQQLLAARTDTQYF
>NA|NA|TRBV2|TRBJ1-2
TGTGCCAGCAGTGCCCTGAGTTCTAACTATGGCTACACCTTC
CASSALSSNYGYTF
>TRBD1|NA|TRBV19|TRBJ1-4
TGTGCCAGTAGTAACAGGGGCGAATCTAATGAAAAACTGTTTTTT
CASSNRGESNEKLFF
>TRBD1|NA|TRBV11-1|TRBJ1-1
TGTGCCAGCAGTGGGACAGGGGGCTACACTGAAGCTTTCTTT
CASSGTGGYTEAFF
>NA|NA|TRBV5-4|TRBJ2-7
TGTGCCAGCAGCTTAATGAGGCAGCAGAATTACGAGCAGTACTTC
CASSLMRQQNYEQYF
>TRBD1|NA|TRBV6-5|TRBJ1-5
TGTGCCAGCAGAACTACAGGGGATCAGCCCCAGCATTTT
CASRTTGDQPQHF
>NA|NA|TRBV2|TRBJ2-1
TGTGCCAGCAGTGGGACTGGGTACTACAATGAGCAGTTCTTC
CASSGTGYYNEQFF
>TRBD1|NA|TRBV19|TRBJ1-5
TGTGCCAGCCGGGACAGGGGTTTCAATCAGCCCCAGCATTTT
CASRDRGFNQPQHF
>TRBD1|once|TRBV30|TRBJ2-5
TGTGCCTTTACAGGGGATTCTGAGGAGACCCAGTACTTC
CAFTGDSEETQYF
>NA|NA|TRBV28|TRBJ1-1
TGTGCCAGCACACTCCCGGGGGGGGAGATCACTGAAGCTTTCTTT
CASTLPGGEITEAFF
>NA|NA|TRBV6-5|TRBJ2-3
TGTGCCAGCAGTGGGCAGACGGGGACAGATACGCAGTATTTT
CASSGQTGTDTQYF
>NA|NA|TRBV30|TRBJ2-1
TGTGCCTGGAGTCCAGGCACCCCCTCCTACAATGAGCAGTTCTTC
CAWSPGTPSYNEQFF
>TRBD1|NA|TRBV5-1|TRBJ2-7
TGCGCCAGCAGCCTACAGGGGACGGGAGAGCAGTACTTC
CASSLQGTGEQYF
>TRBD1|NA|TRBV18|TRBJ1-4
TGTGCCAGCTCACCCTACAGGGGCCACGAGCGGGAACTGTTTTTT
CASSPYRGHERELFF
>NA|NA|TRBV7-6|TRBJ2-3
TGTGCCAGCAGCTTAGCAACAGGGGGGGCAGATACGCAGTATTTT
CASSLATGGADTQYF
>NA|NA|TRBV9|TRBJ1-1
TGTGCCAGCAGCGCGGGGGGTAATCCCCCGGACACTGAAGCTTTCTTT
CASSAGGNPPDTEAFF
>NA|NA|TRBV27|TRBJ2-7
TGTGCCAGCGCTCAATCAAGGAGCTCCTACGAGCAGTACTTC
CASAQSRSSYEQYF
>NA|once|TRBV6-5|TRBJ2-2
TGTGCCAGCAGCCAACTGGCAGGGTCCGGGGAGCTGTTTTTT
CASSQLAGSGELFF
>NA|NA|TRBV11-2|TRBJ2-4
TGTGCCAGCAGCCCGGTAGGAGGGGATGGCAAAAACATTCAGTACTTC
CASSPVGGDGKNIQYF
>NA|NA|TRBV6-1|TRBJ2-3
TGTGCCAGCAGTGAAACGGACTTCACAGATACGCAGTATTTT
CASSETDFTDTQYF
>TRBD2|NA|TRBV28|TRBJ2-1
TGTGCCAGCAGGCCGGGACTAGCATACAATGAGCAGTTCTTC
CASRPGLAYNEQFF
>NA|NA|TRBV11-2|TRBJ1-4
TGTGCCAGCAGCCTAGTACACGGGGAAAAACTGTTTTTT
CASSLVHGEKLFF
>TRBD2|once|TRBV5-1|TRBJ2-7
TGCGCCAGCAGGTCGGGGGGCTACGAGCAGTACTTC
CASRSGGYEQYF
>TRBD1|NA|TRBV27|TRBJ2-7
TGTGCCAGCAGTCGGGCGACAGGGGGCAGTAGTAGGTCCTACGAGCAGTACTTC
CASSRATGGSSRSYEQYF
>TRBD2|NA|TRBV5-1|TRBJ2-5
TGCGCCAGCAGCAGGGGACTAGCGGTAGTCTACCAAGAGACCCAGTACTTC
CASSRGLAVVYQETQYF
>NA|NA|TRBV7-9|TRBJ2-7
TGTGCCAGCAGCTTGGGGACTTATACCTACGAGCAGTACTTC
CASSLGTYTYEQYF
>TRBD2|NA|TRBV9|TRBJ2-5
TGTGCCAGCAGCGTAGAGAGGGACTACGGAGAGACCCAGTACTTC
CASSVERDYGETQYF
>NA|NA|TRBV7-8|TRBJ2-7
TGTGCCAGCAGCTTAGATCCAGGGGTCTACGAGCAGTACTTC
CASSLDPGVYEQYF
>TRBD2|NA|TRBV12-5|TRBJ2-3
TGTGCTAGTGGCCCTGGACTAGCGGCAGATACGCAGTATTTT
CASGPGLAADTQYF
>NA|NA|TRBV6-5|TRBJ1-2
TGTGCCAGCAGTTACTCTGGGGGAGGAGGCTACACCTTC
CASSYSGGGGYTF
>TRBD2|NA|TRBV7-7|TRBJ2-3
TGTGCTAGCAGCACCTCGGGGGGAGATACGCAGTATTTT
CASSTSGGDTQYF
>NA|NA|TRBV6-1|TRBJ2-5
TGTGCCAGCAGGTGGACCCTGATATCAGGGGAGACCCAGTACTTC
CASRWTLISGETQYF
>NA|NA|TRBV5-1|TRBJ2-7
TGCGCCAGCAGCTTGGAGAGTGGAGTCTACGAGCAGTACTTC
CASSLESGVYEQYF
>NA|few|TRBV5-1|TRBJ2-1
TGCGCCAGCAGCTTGCGAACAGGGGAGGATAGTGAGCAGTTCTTC
CASSLRTGEDSEQFF
>NA|NA|TRBV5-1|TRBJ1-1
TGCGCCAGCAGCGATTCTAGGAGGATGGTCACTGAAGCTTTCTTT
CASSDSRRMVTEAFF
>NA|NA|TRBV19|TRBJ2-2
TGTGCCAGCCAGGGGTTCGGGGAGCTGTTTTTT
CASQGFGELFF
>NA|NA|TRBV5-1|TRBJ2-1
TGCGCCAGCAGCTTAGGCGGGATGCGTGGCAATGAGCAGTTCTTC
CASSLGGMRGNEQFF
>NA|NA|TRBV2|TRBJ1-2
TGTGCCAGCAGTGAAGGGCCCCCCCCTTGGGGCTACACCTTC
CASSEGPPPWGYTF
>TRBD1|NA|TRBV7-6|TRBJ2-3
TGTGCCAGCAGAAGGGACAGGTCAGGGGGCACAGATACGCAGTATTTT
CASRRDRSGGTDTQYF
>TRBD1|NA|TRBV29-1|TRBJ1-2
TGCAGCGTTACCGGGACAGGGGCTTCTAACTATGGCTACACCTTC
CSVTGTGASNYGYTF
>TRBD2|NA|TRBV7-8|TRBJ2-1
TGTGCCAGCAGCGCTTTAGCGGGAGGGGGGTACAATGAGCAGTTCTTC
CASSALAGGGYNEQFF
>NA|NA|TRBV5-4|TRBJ2-5
TGTGCCAGCAGCTTGAGGGAGACAGAGACCCAGTACTTC
CASSLRETETQYF
>NA|NA|TRBV28|TRBJ2-3
TGTGCCAGCAGTGGACACCACACAGATACGCAGTATTTT
CASSGHHTDTQYF
>NA|NA|TRBV18|TRBJ1-4
TGTGCCAGCTCACCACCCCTAGGCGGAAATGAAAAACTGTTTTTT
CASSPPLGGNEKLFF
>TRBD1|NA|TRBV7-9|TRBJ1-5
TGTGCCAGCAGCTTAGGGACAGGGGGGTCCGATCAGCCCCAGCATTTT
CASSLGTGGSDQPQHF
>NA|NA|TRBV19|TRBJ1-2
TGTGCCAGTAGCCCCAACGGGGAGTGGTACTATGGCTACACCTTC
CASSPNGEWYYGYTF
>NA|NA|TRBV5-5|TRBJ2-7
TGTGCCAGCAGCCCTTGGGCAGGCCGCTACGAGCAGTACTTC
CASSPWAGRYEQYF
>NA|NA|TRBV11-2|TRBJ2-5
TGTGCCAGCAGCTTAGATCATGAGACCCAGTACTTC
CASSLDHETQYF
>NA|NA|TRBV21-1|TRBJ2-2
TGTGCCAGCACCCCTAACGGTGAGGGTTCGGGTGGGGAGCTGTTTTTT
CASTPNGEGSGGELFF
>TRBD2|NA|TRBV5-4|TRBJ2-7
TGTGCCAGCAGCCCGGTGACTAGCGGGAGGGACGAGCAGTACTTC
CASSPVTSGRDEQYF
>TRBD2|NA|TRBV19|TRBJ2-5
TGTGCCAGTAACATGGGGGGGTACCAAGAGACCCAGTACTTC
CASNMGGYQETQYF
>NA|NA|TRBV19|TRBJ1-4
TGTGCCAGTAGTATTCAGGCAGGGGATGAAAAACTGTTTTTT
CASSIQAGDEKLFF
>NA|once|TRBV11-2|TRBJ2-7
TGTGCCAGCAGCTTCCTAGGGGTCGAAACCTACGAGCAGTACTTC
CASSFLGVETYEQYF
>TRBD1|NA|TRBV4-1|TRBJ1-1
TGCGCCAGCAGCCGACGACAGGGAGCGAACACTGAAGCTTTCTTT
CASSRRQGANTEAFF
>NA|NA|TRBV19|TRBJ1-1
TGTGCCAGTAGTATCGATGGGGACTCGAACACTGAAGCTTTCTTT
CASSIDGDSNTEAFF
>TRBD2|NA|TRBV10-3|TRBJ2-7
TGTGCCATCAGTTCGGGACTAGCGGAGTACGAGCAGTACTTC
CAISSGLAEYEQYF
>TRBD1|NA|TRBV7-9|TRBJ1-5
TGTGCCAGCAGCTTAGCGGGGTTAACAGGGGGCCTAAATCAGCCCCAGCATTTT
CASSLAGLTGGLNQPQHF
>NA|NA|TRBV27|TRBJ1-2
TGTGCCAGCAGTTTCCTCGGAGAAGGGGCGCTTGGCTACACCTTC
CASSFLGEGALGYTF
>TRBD1|NA|TRBV7-6|TRBJ1-4
TGTGCCAGCAGCTTTTTGGACAGGGGAGGTGAAAAACTGTTTTTT
CASSFLDRGGEKLFF